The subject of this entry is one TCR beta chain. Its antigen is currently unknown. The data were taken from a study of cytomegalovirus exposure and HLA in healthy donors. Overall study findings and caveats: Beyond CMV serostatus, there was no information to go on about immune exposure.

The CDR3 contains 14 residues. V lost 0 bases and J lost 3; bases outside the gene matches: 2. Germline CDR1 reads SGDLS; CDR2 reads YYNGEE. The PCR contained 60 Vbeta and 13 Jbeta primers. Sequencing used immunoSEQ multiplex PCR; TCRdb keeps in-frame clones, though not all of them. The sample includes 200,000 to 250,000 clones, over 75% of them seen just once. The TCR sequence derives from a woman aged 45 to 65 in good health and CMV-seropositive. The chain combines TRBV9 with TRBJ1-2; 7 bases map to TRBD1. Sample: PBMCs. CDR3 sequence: CASSVVGGDYGYTF. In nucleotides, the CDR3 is TGTGCCAGCAGCGTAGTAGGGGGCGACTATGGCTACACCTTC.